Sequencing of this T cell receptor (beta chain) was carried out in a study of cytomegalovirus exposure and HLA in healthy donors. Whole-study findings and limits: Roughly even sequencing depth across donors was the assumption behind the presence/absence analyses.

This clone has only a few counts. Its antigen remains unknown. One end of the junction varies from germline; a read error may be responsible. In the PCR, 60 Vbeta and 13 Jbeta primers were used. Repertoires were generated with immunoSEQ multiplex PCR, while TCRdb's copy carries only in-frame clones and drops some. The sample lists some 140,000 clones, over 70% occurring once. There are 16 residues in the CDR3. The germline CDR1 and CDR2 sequences are SEHNR and FQNEAQ (reference sequence). The chain couples TRBV7-9 to TRBJ1-2; tentatively, D is TRBD1 (5 bases). The TCR sequence derives from a man aged 25 to 40 in good health and CMV-seronegative. What was sequenced was PBMCs. The CDR3 here is CSSSPETALYNYGYTF. The CDR3 coding sequence is TGTTCCAGCAGCCCTGAGACAGCACTCTATAACTATGGCTACACCTTC.